The 28 T cell receptor beta chains in this list originate from one sample, sequenced in a study of blood T cell repertoires in COVID-19. Profiled with immunoSEQ multiplex PCR; TCRdb holds only in-frame clones, not every one. The sample includes 56,000 or so clones, roughly 84% seen only once; the top ten take about 5.5%. The sequenced sample was peripheral blood. The receptors derive from a woman in her 70s with acute or convalescent COVID-19.

The chain couples TRBV12-5 to TRBJ2-1; tentative D call: TRBD2 (5 bases). The germline V gene encodes CDR1 LGHNT and CDR2 FRNRAP. V lost 5 bases and J lost 0, with 17 bases in between. This CDR3 has 17 amino acids. DNA of the CDR3: TGTGCTAGTGGTCCGCGGGTTACACCGATCTCCTACAATGAGCAGTTCTTC. Its translation is CASGPRVTPISYNEQFF.

As to this clone: Other DNA sequences of this sample code for an identical CDR3. The chain uses TRBV7-2 and TRBJ1-1; possibly TRBD1 for D (5 bases). The CDR3 runs to 17 residues. CDR1 and CDR2 from the germline V gene are SGHTA and FQGNSA. Between the trimmed V and J ends, which lost 5 bases and 2 bases, there was a span of 21 bases. The CDR3 region has the DNA TGTGCCAGCAGCCTGGGGCCTCTAAAGGGGTTAAACACTGAAGCTTTCTTT. This gives the protein CASSLGPLKGLNTEAFF.

J is TRBJ2-1 and V is TRBV23-1, with 9 nucleotides matching TRBD1. TRBV23-1 is annotated as an ORF whose role is uncertain. Trimming cost V 4 bases and J 5 bases; bases outside gene matches: 9. This CDR3 is 16 amino acids long. The CDR3 region has the DNA TGCGCCAGCAGTCTTAATCCGGGACAGGGCCACAATGAGCAGTTCTTC. It specifies CASSLNPGQGHNEQFF.

The gene calls are TRBV2 and TRBJ2-3; 9 bases align to TRBD1. Germline V lookup: CDR1 SNHLY, CDR2 FYNNEI. The CDR3 totals 15 residues. The ends lost 4 bases at V and 1 base at J; junction bases unmatched: 3. Here the CDR3 reads CASSVRTGGTDTQYF. The CDR3 nucleotides are TGTGCCAGCAGTGTTCGGACAGGGGGCACAGATACGCAGTATTTT.

The genes are TRBV19 and TRBJ2-2; D may be TRBD2 (7 bases). V lost 7 bases and J lost 5, with 20 bases in between. From germline, CDR1 is LNHDA and CDR2 SQIVND (reference sequence). The CDR3 has 16 amino acids. The CDR3 DNA follows: TGTGCCAGTAATCCCTACGGGGGGCGTAAAACCGGGGAGCTGTTTTTT. Amino acid sequence: CASNPYGGRKTGELFF.

The chain combines TRBV28 with TRBJ1-1; D is possibly TRBD1 (6 bases). The CDR3 has 15 residues. Germline-derived CDR1 and CDR2 are MDHEN and SYDVKM. Trimming left V 6 bases short and J 0 bases short, with 14 bases between. The CDR3 reads CASSLATGMNTEAFF. DNA for the CDR3: TGTGCCAGCAGCTTAGCTACAGGGATGAACACTGAAGCTTTCTTT.

The chain couples TRBV6-6 to TRBJ1-2, with D unclear. This CDR3 comprises 14 residues. V was trimmed by 5 bases and J by 0 bases, leaving 10 bases between them. CDR1 MNHNY and CDR2 SVGAGI come from the germline V gene (reference sequence). The chain's CDR3 is CASSGRLSNYGYTF. In nucleotides, the CDR3 is TGTGCCAGCAGTGGCCGACTCTCTAACTATGGCTACACCTTC.

CDR3 in amino acids: CASSTTSGGVVEQFF. CDR3 DNA: TGTGCCAGCAGTACGACTAGCGGGGGGGTGGTTGAGCAGTTCTTC. The chain uses TRBV6-4 and TRBJ2-1; the match to TRBD2 covers 14 bases. Trimming at V came to 5 bases and at J to 9 bases, leaving 6 bases not matched to a gene. The germline gives CDR1 MRHNA, CDR2 SNTAGT. The CDR3 contains 15 residues.

The gene calls are TRBV29-1 and TRBJ2-5; 8 nucleotides line up with TRBD2. This CDR3 has 13 residues. V shed 7 bases, J shed 4 bases, and the junction held 8 bases outside the gene matches. The germline V gene encodes CDR1 SQVTM and CDR2 ANQGSEA. The DNA of the CDR3 is TGCAGCGCCCTCGGGGGGGGCGGAGAGACCCAGTACTTC. It translates to CSALGGGGETQYF.

The rearrangement joins TRBV12-3 or TRBV12-4 to TRBJ1-4; no firm D call. The CDR3 is 13 amino acids. V lost 6 bases and J lost 5, with 10 bases in between. The CDR3 protein is CASRTGGNEKLFF. CDR3 nucleotides: TGTGCCAGCAGGACGGGTGGAAATGAAAAACTGTTTTTT.

Here the CDR3 reads CASSAEKGGTEAFF. The CDR3 coding sequence is TGTGCCAGCAGTGCTGAAAAAGGGGGCACTGAAGCTTTCTTT. The chain uses TRBV2 and TRBJ1-1, with D perhaps matching TRBD1 (6 bases). The V gene lost 4 bases and the J gene lost 4 bases, with 13 bases spanning the gap. Germline V gene sequence: CDR1 SNHLY, CDR2 FYNNEI. The CDR3 totals 14 residues.

This clone occurred a few times. The chain carries TRBV7-9 and TRBJ2-3; TRBD1 is a possible D gene (5 bases). Germline CDR1 reads SEHNR; CDR2 reads FQNEAQ (reference sequence). The CDR3 has 14 residues. V gave up 4 bases and J gave up 4 bases, with 12 bases separating them. CDR3 nucleotide sequence: TGTGCCAGCAGCTCCATATTAGGGGCAGATACGCAGTATTTT. It is translated as CASSSILGADTQYF. Based on the CDR3 plus reference TRBV7-9 and TRBJ2-3, the full variable domain is DTGVSQNPRHKITKRGQNVTFRCDPISEHNRLYWYRQTLGQGPEFLTYFQNEAQLEKSRLLSDRFSAERPKGSFSTLEIQRTEQGDSAMYLCASSSILGADTQYFGPGTRLTVL.

This clone was detected a few times. The J gene is TRBJ1-6, the V gene TRBV4-1; TRBD1 matches at 8 bases. The CDR3 is 17 residues long. Losses at the gene ends were 1 base for V and 6 bases for J; bases not matched to a gene: 8. The germline gives CDR1 MGHRA, CDR2 YSYEKL. The CDR3 region is CASSQAPSTGVNSPLHF. The CDR3 region has the DNA TGCGCCAGCAGCCAAGCCCCGTCGACAGGGGTTAATTCACCCCTCCACTTT.

This sequence joins TRBV5-4 and TRBJ2-7; the match to TRBD1 covers 7 bases. Looked up from germline, CDR1 is SGHNT and CDR2 is YYREEE (reference sequence). The J segment lost 3 bases and the V segment lost 0 bases, leaving 6 bases of the junction unmatched. The length of the CDR3 is 15 residues. CDR3 DNA: TGTGCCAGCAGCTTGGACGCTGGGACAGACTACGAGCAGTACTTC. It yields the protein CASSLDAGTDYEQYF. The whole variable domain, filled in from reference TRBV5-4 and TRBJ2-7, reads ETGVTQSPTHLIKTRGQQVTLRCSSQSGHNTVSWYQQALGQGPQFIFQYYREEENGRGNFPPRFSGLQFPNYSSELNVNALELDDSALYLCASSLDAGTDYEQYFGPGTRLTVT.

This clone has a handful of counts. V and J are TRBV2 and TRBJ1-6; a weak D match, TRBD1 (6 bases). The CDR3 is 17 amino acids. V lost 8 bases to trimming and J lost 1 base, with 18 bases between them. Germline CDR1 is SNHLY and CDR2 is FYNNEI. The CDR3 loop is CASQPDRRRSYNSPLHF. In DNA, the CDR3 is TGTGCCAGCCAACCGGACAGAAGACGGTCCTATAATTCACCCCTCCACTTT.

V and J are TRBV7-3 and TRBJ1-2, with 7 bases identical to TRBD1. V gave up 1 base and J gave up 3 bases; unmatched junction bases: 5. This CDR3 spans 15 amino acids. Germline CDR1 is SGHTA and CDR2 is FQGTGA. The CDR3, as DNA: TGTGCCAGCAGCTTAAGTGCCGGACAGGACTATGGCTACACCTTC. Its translation: CASSLSAGQDYGYTF.

CDR3 sequence: CASWDRAGNQPQHF. The CDR3 coding sequence is TGTGCCAGCTGGGACAGGGCCGGCAATCAGCCCCAGCATTTT. V usage is TRBV27 and J usage is TRBJ1-5, with 9 bases aligning to TRBD1. CDR1 MNHEY and CDR2 SMNVEV come from the germline V gene (reference sequence). This CDR3 has 14 residues. With V trimmed by 8 bases and J by 2 bases, 4 bases remained unmatched.

V is TRBV28 and J is TRBJ2-7; the match to TRBD1 covers 7 bases. Germline trimming cut 5 bases from V and 7 bases from J; bases unmatched to any gene: 11. The CDR3 is 14 residues long. Per the germline V gene, CDR1 is MDHEN and CDR2 is SYDVKM. The CDR3 here is CASSPGQTLGEQYF. Written as DNA, the CDR3 is TGTGCCAGCAGTCCGGGACAGACTCTCGGGGAGCAGTACTTC.

The chain carries TRBV10-1 and TRBJ1-5; D not certain. V dropped 0 bases and J dropped 3 bases, with 6 bases sitting between them. The CDR3 totals 14 residues. CDR1 is WNHNN, CDR2 SYGVQD, per germline (reference sequence). The CDR3 DNA follows: TGCGCCAGCAGTGAGTCAGCTCTCAATCAGCCCCAGCATTTT. It is translated as CASSESALNQPQHF.

The V call is TRBV7-3, the J call TRBJ1-1, with unresolved D. Germline V gene data show CDR1 as SGHTA and CDR2 as FQGTGA. Trimming stripped 2 bases from V and 0 bases from J, with 10 bases between. The CDR3 extends over 15 amino acids. CDR3 sequence: CASSLGEGLNTEAFF. The CDR3 bases are TGTGCCAGCAGCTTAGGTGAGGGCCTGAACACTGAAGCTTTCTTT.

CDR3 sequence: CATSSGGSYEQFF. CDR3 DNA sequence: TGTGCCACCTCTAGCGGGGGTTCCTATGAGCAGTTCTTC. The V and J genes are TRBV15 and TRBJ2-1; 10 nucleotides align to TRBD2. V shed 8 bases, J shed 8 bases, and the junction held 6 bases outside the gene matches. The CDR3 extends over 13 amino acids. The germline gives CDR1 LNHNV, CDR2 YYDKDF (reference sequence).

The chain links TRBV5-8 to TRBJ1-5; maybe TRBD1 (6 bases). The CDR3 contains 13 residues. V was trimmed by 5 bases and J by 4 bases, leaving 10 bases between them. Germline CDR1 and CDR2: SGHTS and YDEGEE. CDR3 nucleotide sequence: TGTGCCAGCAGGGACCAGGGGAATCAGCCCCAGCATTTT. The encoded protein is CASRDQGNQPQHF.

The rearrangement joins TRBV27 to TRBJ1-5; possible D gene TRBD1, 6 bases. V lost 1 base and J lost 5, with 15 bases in between. From germline, CDR1 is MNHEY and CDR2 SMNVEV (reference sequence). This CDR3 has 16 residues. As DNA, the CDR3 is TGTGCCAGCAGTTTATTGGGGGCTAGGGGTGATCAGCCCCAGCATTTT. Its translation is CASSLLGARGDQPQHF.

This clone was counted a few times. The rearrangement joins TRBV4-1 to TRBJ1-5; TRBD1 matches at 10 bases. The CDR3 length is 16 residues. Germline V CDR1 and CDR2: MGHRA, YSYEKL. V dropped 3 bases and J dropped 4; count of bases not matched to a gene: 6. For the CDR3, the DNA is TGCGCCAGCAGCCACGACAGGGGGCGCGGTAATCAGCCCCAGCATTTT. It specifies CASSHDRGRGNQPQHF.

The chain uses TRBV4-2 and TRBJ2-4, with 7 bases that match TRBD2. Losses at the gene ends were 0 bases for V and 2 bases for J; bases not matched to a gene: 4. The CDR3 sequence is 16 residues long. CDR1 and CDR2 (germline): LGHNA, YNFKEQ. The chain's CDR3 is CASSQDWGGTKNIQYF. The CDR3 bases are TGTGCCAGCAGCCAAGATTGGGGGGGTACCAAAAACATTCAGTACTTC.

The CDR3 DNA follows: TGTGCCACCAGGACAGGGAGCTCCGATTCACCCCTCCACTTT. It codes for CATRTGSSDSPLHF. V gene TRBV10-3 combines with J gene TRBJ1-6; 8 positions match TRBD1. Germline V gives CDR1 ENHRY, CDR2 SYGVKD. V was clipped by 10 bases and J by 8 bases; unmatched bases: 10. There are 14 residues in the CDR3.

This chain joins TRBV7-6 and TRBJ2-7, with D possibly matching TRBD2 (7 bases). Between the trimmed V and J ends, which lost 9 bases and 9 bases, there was a span of 21 bases. Looked up from germline, CDR1 is SGHVS and CDR2 is FNYEAQ. The CDR3 length is 13 residues. The CDR3 nucleotides are TGTGCCAGTTCTGCGGGGGCGCGGCTCGGGCAGTACTTC. Translating gives CASSAGARLGQYF.

The V call is TRBV3-1 (or the pseudogene TRBV3-2), the J call TRBJ1-1; D is ambiguous. Trimming stripped 6 bases from V and 2 bases from J, with 19 bases between. CDR1 and CDR2 (germline): LGHDT, YNNKEL (reference sequence). This CDR3 has 16 amino acids. DNA of the CDR3: TGTGCCAGCAGAGTCAACCGACCGACAAGTAACACTGAAGCTTTCTTT. As protein: CASRVNRPTSNTEAFF.